The TCR beta chain described here comes from a study of T cell responses to AZD1222 COVID-19 vaccine. CDR1 LNHDA and CDR2 SQIVND come from the germline V gene (reference sequence). Trimming cost V 7 bases and J 2 bases, with 12 bases left between them. The CDR3 contains 14 residues. Generated by immunoSEQ multiplex PCR, the TCRdb table keeps only in-frame clones and is missing some. The data contain roughly 100,000 clones, about 87% of them singletons. Pooling was applied to second doses at about 4 or about 12 weeks. Study findings and constraints: The CD4 TCRs associated with vaccination extended across spike and predominated at 160-218 and 743-854.

For this clone: Antigen unknown.

The receptor comes from an adult who received the AZD1222 COVID-19 vaccine. Sequencing used peripheral blood, obtained 28 days after the second AZD1222 dose. The chain combines TRBV19 with TRBJ1-3; the D is unclear. The CDR3 is CASKIRLTGNTIYF. Here the CDR3 DNA reads TGTGCCAGTAAGATCAGGCTCACTGGAAACACCATATATTTT.